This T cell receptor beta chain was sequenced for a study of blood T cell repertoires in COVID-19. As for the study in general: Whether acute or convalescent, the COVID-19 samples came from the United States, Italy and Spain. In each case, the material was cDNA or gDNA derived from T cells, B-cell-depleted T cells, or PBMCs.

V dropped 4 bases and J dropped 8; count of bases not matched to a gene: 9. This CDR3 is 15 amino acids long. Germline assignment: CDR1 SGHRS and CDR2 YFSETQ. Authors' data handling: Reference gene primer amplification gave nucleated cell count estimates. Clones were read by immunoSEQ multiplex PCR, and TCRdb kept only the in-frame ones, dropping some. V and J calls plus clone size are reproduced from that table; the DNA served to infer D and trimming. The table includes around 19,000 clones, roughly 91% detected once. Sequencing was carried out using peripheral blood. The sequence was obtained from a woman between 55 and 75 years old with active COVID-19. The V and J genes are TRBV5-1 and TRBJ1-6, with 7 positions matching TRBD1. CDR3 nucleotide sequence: TGCGCCAGCAGCCCGGAGGGACAGACTTATTCACCCCTCCACTTT. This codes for CASSPEGQTYSPLHF.